Listed below are T cell receptor beta chains from one sample, sequenced in a study of T and B cells in COVID-19 patients. One entry per CDR3 protein results from TCRdb running MiXCR on the multiplex PCR reads. The sample consists of 6,000 or so distinct CDR3 sequences, about 24% of them appearing once. What was sequenced was blood. These receptors were taken from a human donor with active COVID-19. The CDR3 runs from the conserved cysteine through the conserved F or W. Fields, in order: V gene, D gene, clone size, J gene, CDR3 length, CDR3 protein, CDR3 DNA. A D gene is named only where the DNA matches it firmly. Clone sizes are given selectively: once, few, many, or a class where the clone is expanded.

>TRBV19|NA|medium-sized|TRBJ2-7|15
CASSIGGSNSYEQYF
TGTGCCAGTAGTATAGGAGGCTCGAACTCCTACGAGCAGTACTTC
>TRBV27|TRBD2|NA|TRBJ2-1|15
CASSLWGGRALEQFF
TGTGCCAGCAGTCTCTGGGGCGGGAGGGCCTTGGAGCAGTTCTTC
>TRBV5-1|NA|NA|TRBJ2-3|14
CASSLGGPTDTQYF
TGCGCCAGCAGCTTGGGGGGGCCGACAGATACGCAGTATTTT
>TRBV6-5|NA|medium-sized|TRBJ2-2|15
CASSTGEGNTGELFF
TGTGCCAGCAGTACAGGGGAGGGGAACACCGGGGAGCTGTTTTTT
>TRBV19|NA|NA|TRBJ1-4|13
CASTRSRGEKLFF
TGTGCCAGTACTAGGTCAAGAGGTGAAAAACTGTTTTTT
>TRBV10-3|NA|few|TRBJ1-4|14
CAISSTATNEKLFF
TGTGCCATCAGTTCGACAGCAACTAATGAAAAACTGTTTTTT
>TRBV4-3|NA|NA|TRBJ1-1|14
CASSQDDRGTEAFF
TGTGCCAGCAGCCAAGACGACAGAGGCACTGAAGCTTTCTTT
>TRBV5-4|NA|medium-sized|TRBJ2-7|15
CASSLRGPSSYEQYF
TGTGCCAGCAGCTTGCGGGGGCCGAGCTCCTACGAGCAGTACTTC
>TRBV13|TRBD1|few|TRBJ1-1|15
CASSPYQTGYTEAFF
TGTGCCAGCAGCCCCTACCAGACAGGGTACACTGAAGCTTTCTTT
>TRBV30|TRBD2|medium-sized|TRBJ2-1|16
CAWKDWSGTTYNEQFF
TGTGCCTGGAAAGATTGGAGCGGGACGACCTACAATGAGCAGTTCTTC
>TRBV11-2|NA|few|TRBJ1-1|13
CASSLRESTEAFF
TGTGCCAGCAGCTTAAGGGAAAGCACTGAAGCTTTCTTT
>TRBV6-2/TRBV6-3|NA|medium-sized|TRBJ2-3|11
CASSPIDTQYF
TGTGCCAGCAGTCCTATAGATACGCAGTATTTT
>TRBV4-3|TRBD1|medium-sized|TRBJ1-4|14
CASSLDRAGEKLFF
TGCGCCAGCAGCCTTGACAGGGCGGGCGAAAAACTGTTTTTT
>TRBV12-3/TRBV12-4|TRBD2|medium-sized|TRBJ2-1|15
CASRGGQGSYNEQFF
TGTGCCAGCCGCGGGGGGCAGGGCTCCTACAATGAGCAGTTCTTC
>TRBV10-3|NA|few|TRBJ1-1|14
CAISTLGGGTEAFF
TGTGCCATCAGTACTTTGGGGGGGGGCACTGAAGCTTTCTTT